The next 24 T cell receptor beta chains were all read from a single sample in a study of shared clonotypes between healthy human individuals. Generated by immunoSEQ multiplex PCR, the TCRdb table keeps only in-frame clones and is missing some. Of a few hundred thousand clones listed, less than 98% are singletons. Sequencing was carried out using naive CD4+ T cells sorted from blood. Subset: CD45RA+ positively selected. The receptors derive from a woman aged 25 to 45 in good health.

V and J are TRBV5-1 and TRBJ1-1; D gene unclear. Germline values: CDR1 SGHRS, CDR2 YFSETQ. Trimming pared 1 base from V and 1 base from J, leaving 5 bases between. This CDR3 region has 13 residues. This CDR3 is CASSLSQNTEAFF. For the CDR3, the DNA is TGCGCCAGCAGCTTGAGTCAGAACACTGAAGCTTTCTTT.

The V call is TRBV14, the J call TRBJ1-5; TRBD1 is a possible D gene (6 bases). Trimming removed 0 bases at V and 7 bases at J, with 7 bases between. Germline-derived CDR1 and CDR2 are SGHDN and FVKESK. The CDR3 is 13 amino acids. CDR3 coding DNA: TGTGCCAGCAGCCAAGACAGGGGCCAGCCCCAGCATTTT. Protein product: CASSQDRGQPQHF.

V and J are TRBV11-3 and TRBJ1-1; no reliable D call. Per the germline V gene, CDR1 is SGHNT and CDR2 is YENEEA. CDR3 size: 13 residues. V lost 0 bases, J lost 1 base, and 3 bases lay in between. CDR3 sequence (DNA): TGTGCCAGCAGCTTAGAAGCGAACACTGAAGCTTTCTTT. It encodes CASSLEANTEAFF.

The chain has TRBV7-2 and TRBJ2-2; D gene ambiguous. This CDR3 is 15 amino acids long. CDR1 is SGHTA and CDR2 is FQGNSA in the germline V gene. V lost 2 bases and J lost 0, with 7 bases in between. This CDR3 reads CASSLFPANTGELFF. In DNA, the CDR3 is TGTGCCAGCAGCTTATTTCCAGCGAACACCGGGGAGCTGTTTTTT.

The chain employs TRBV28 and TRBJ1-1; D is perhaps TRBD1 (6 bases). CDR3 length: 20 residues. Germline V lookup: CDR1 MDHEN, CDR2 SYDVKM. Trimming pared 3 bases from V and 4 bases from J, leaving 30 bases between. CDR3: CASSFPPNPDRIPRGTEAFF. CDR3 bases: TGTGCCAGCAGTTTCCCCCCTAACCCAGACAGGATTCCGAGGGGCACTGAAGCTTTCTTT.

The rearrangement links TRBV5-1 to TRBJ2-1; D is possibly TRBD2 (6 bases). This CDR3 contains 16 residues. V gave up 3 bases and J gave up 3 bases, with 16 bases separating them. Germline V lookup: CDR1 SGHRS, CDR2 YFSETQ. CDR3 protein: CASSSTSGVVYNEQFF. CDR3 nucleotides: TGCGCCAGCAGCTCGACTAGTGGGGTGGTCTACAATGAGCAGTTCTTC.

The chain recombines TRBV28 with TRBJ2-5; D call uncertain. The J call may be incorrect, as the DNA end agrees better with TRBJ2-7. The CDR3 is 13 amino acids. CDR1 MDHEN and CDR2 SYDVKM come from the germline V gene. The CDR3 DNA is TGTGCCAGCATCTCCGGGCCACCGTACGAGCAGTACTTC. Protein: CASISGPPYEQYF.

The chain is built from TRBV28 and TRBJ2-3, with D uncertain. There are 13 residues in the CDR3. V was trimmed by 3 bases and J by 2 bases, leaving 6 bases between them. Germline-derived CDR1 and CDR2 are MDHEN and SYDVKM. The CDR3 DNA sequence: TGTGCCAGCAGTTTTTCGTCCACAGATACGCAGTATTTT. Encoded protein: CASSFSSTDTQYF.

As for this clone: Other DNA sequences within the sample encode an identical CDR3. The chain carries TRBV2 and TRBJ2-7; no definite D call. CDR1 and CDR2 (germline): SNHLY, FYNNEI. CDR3 length equals 12 residues. V was shortened by 6 bases and J by 4 bases, with 10 bases between the two germline ends. CDR3 in amino acids: CASRGDPYEQYF. For the CDR3, the DNA is TGTGCCAGCAGGGGCGATCCGTACGAGCAGTACTTC.

This clone was counted a single time. The chain uses TRBV9 and TRBJ2-1; D uncertain. Germline CDR1 and CDR2: SGDLS and YYNGEE. V was clipped by 4 bases and J by 0 bases, with 14 bases between them. The CDR3 length is 16 residues. CDR3 in amino acids: CASSTDFQSSYNEQFF. CDR3 coding DNA: TGTGCCAGCAGCACAGACTTCCAGAGCTCCTACAATGAGCAGTTCTTC.

The gene calls are TRBV19 and TRBJ1-2; the D gene is possibly TRBD1 (6 bases). Germline CDR1 is LNHDA and CDR2 is SQIVND (reference sequence). The CDR3 loop spans 15 amino acids. Trimming took 6 bases from V and 8 from J, leaving 22 bases between them. DNA for the CDR3: TGTGCCAGTAGCCCCAAGGCTAGGGGGGTAGGAGGCTACACCTTC. It translates to CASSPKARGVGGYTF.

In the case of this clone: Other DNA sequences in this specimen translate into the identical CDR3. V usage is TRBV28 and J usage is TRBJ2-3; TRBD2 agrees at 9 bases. The CDR3 sequence is 13 residues long. Trimming removed 6 bases from V and 3 bases from J; junction bases left unmatched: 1. Germline CDR1 and CDR2: MDHEN and SYDVKM. The CDR3, as DNA: TGTGCCAGCAGCCTAGCGGGGACAGATACGCAGTATTTT. It yields the protein CASSLAGTDTQYF.

V usage is TRBV19 and J usage is TRBJ1-5; D not certain. Trimming stripped 7 bases from V and 2 bases from J, with 12 bases between. The CDR3 runs 14 residues. Looked up from germline, CDR1 is LNHDA and CDR2 is SQIVND (reference sequence). The chain's CDR3 is CASIGVPGNQPQHF. CDR3 DNA: TGTGCCAGTATTGGAGTCCCGGGCAATCAGCCCCAGCATTTT.

V and J are TRBV5-6 and TRBJ2-3, with 8 nucleotides matching TRBD2. This CDR3 has 14 residues. V was clipped by 6 bases and J by 1 base; unmatched bases: 4. CDR1 is SGHDT, CDR2 YYEEEE, per germline. The CDR3 spells CASTERGRTDTQYF. CDR3 nucleotide sequence: TGTGCCAGCACGGAGCGGGGGCGCACAGATACGCAGTATTTT.

The chain links TRBV5-8 to TRBJ1-5, with D unclear. The length of the CDR3 is 15 residues. CDR1 SGHTS and CDR2 YDEGEE come from the germline V gene. V gave up 5 bases and J gave up 6 bases, with 18 bases separating them. DNA of the CDR3: TGTGCCAGCAGTAAAGGAATACCAGTGGGTCAGCCCCAGCATTTT. Translating it yields CASSKGIPVGQPQHF.

This clone was picked up one time. The chain carries TRBV18 and TRBJ1-1, with TRBD1 matching over 9 bases. The length of the CDR3 is 18 residues. The V segment lost 4 bases and the J segment 4 bases; nucleotides outside the gene matches: 16. The germline V gene has CDR1 KGHSH and CDR2 LQKENI. CDR3 DNA sequence: TGTGCCAGCTCACAAAGCACCGGGACAGGGTGGTTAGTCACTGAAGCTTTCTTT. Amino acid sequence: CASSQSTGTGWLVTEAFF.

The genes are TRBV19 and TRBJ2-2; a weak D match, TRBD1 (6 bases). V was trimmed by 7 bases and J by 4 bases, leaving 13 bases between them. CDR3 length equals 14 residues. The V gene's germline CDR1 is LNHDA and CDR2 SQIVND (reference sequence). CDR3 nucleotide sequence: TGTGCCAGTAACCCTGGGACATTCACCGGGGAGCTGTTTTTT. It specifies CASNPGTFTGELFF.

In the case of this clone: In the same sample, other DNA sequences code for this CDR3. V usage is TRBV14 and J usage is TRBJ2-1; TRBD2 agrees at 7 bases. With V trimmed by 3 bases and J by 4 bases, 6 bases remained unmatched. Germline V CDR1 and CDR2: SGHDN, FVKESK. There are 15 residues in the CDR3. The CDR3 protein is CASSQGLADYNEQFF. The CDR3 nucleotides read TGTGCCAGCAGCCAGGGGCTAGCGGATTACAATGAGCAGTTCTTC.

The chain uses TRBV28 and TRBJ2-7; perhaps TRBD2 as D (5 bases). Germline V lookup: CDR1 MDHEN, CDR2 SYDVKM. The CDR3 extends over 14 amino acids. V shed 4 bases and J shed 3 bases, with 13 bases lying between them. The CDR3 spells CASSSPGTVYEQYF. The DNA for the CDR3 is TGTGCCAGCAGTTCGCCGGGAACTGTCTACGAGCAGTACTTC.

The chain carries TRBV5-8 and TRBJ2-5; the D gene is possibly TRBD2 (7 bases). The germline V gene encodes CDR1 SGHTS and CDR2 YDEGEE. Trimming removed 4 bases at V and 0 bases at J, with 13 bases between. The CDR3 covers 15 residues. The CDR3 sequence is CASSRGRGYQETQYF. DNA of the CDR3: TGTGCCAGCAGCCGGGGGCGGGGGTACCAAGAGACCCAGTACTTC.

The chain carries TRBV5-1 and TRBJ1-1; D is undetermined. Trimming cost V 4 bases and J 5 bases, with 18 bases left between them. The CDR3 has 15 residues. CDR1 is SGHRS and CDR2 is YFSETQ in the germline V gene. The CDR3 sequence: CASSDPTNGLTEAFF. In DNA, the CDR3 is TGCGCCAGCAGCGACCCGACAAACGGGTTGACTGAAGCTTTCTTT.

V gene TRBV6-6 combines with J gene TRBJ2-3; D tentatively fits TRBD1 or TRBD2 (5 bases each). Germline V lookup: CDR1 MNHNY, CDR2 SVGAGI (reference sequence). V lost 10 bases and J 4 bases, leaving 15 bases between the germline ends. CDR3 size: 13 residues. For the CDR3, the DNA is TGTGCCATCAGGGACGGTCTGGCAGATACGCAGTATTTT. Residues: CAIRDGLADTQYF.

The chain couples TRBV25-1 to TRBJ2-1, with D hard to call. The germline V gene encodes CDR1 MGHDK and CDR2 SYGVNS. Trimming took 7 bases from V and 4 from J, leaving 8 bases between them. CDR3 length: 12 amino acids. DNA for the CDR3: TGTGCCAGCACTGGGTCTTACAATGAGCAGTTCTTC. Translation: CASTGSYNEQFF.

The genes are TRBV10-3 and TRBJ2-1; 10 bases align to TRBD1. This CDR3 comprises 13 residues. V lost 7 bases and J lost 8; bases outside the gene matches: 5. Germline values: CDR1 ENHRY, CDR2 SYGVKD. CDR3 DNA sequence: TGTGCCATCAAGGGACAGGGGCCTGATGAGCAGTTCTTC. Translated, it gives CAIKGQGPDEQFF.